Listed below are T cell receptor beta chains from one sample, sequenced in a study of T cell repertoires in cytomegalovirus infection. Each CDR3 protein gets one entry after TCRdb re-called the reads with MiXCR. The data show around 740,000 distinct CDR3 sequences, under 40% seen once. The sample consisted of PBMCs. The receptors here all came from a human donor in good health (CMV status not recorded). Some clones in this sample may be carry-over from other donors' samples. Each CDR3 is given with its conserved first and last residue. A D gene is named only where the DNA matches it firmly. Some rows mark clone size as missing; the rest say once, few, many or name a class of expanded clone.

v_gene: TRBV12-5; d_gene: TRBD2; j_gene: TRBJ2-1; abundance: -; CDR3aa: CAIGLNLRGEYNEQFF; CDR3nt: TGTGCTATTGGTTTGAATCTGCGGGGGGAATACAATGAGCAGTTCTTC
v_gene: TRBV18; d_gene: TRBD1; j_gene: TRBJ2-2; abundance: -; CDR3aa: CASSPGQGTNTGELFF; CDR3nt: TGTGCCAGCTCACCTGGACAGGGCACTAACACCGGGGAGCTGTTTTTT
v_gene: TRBV5-4; d_gene: TRBD2; j_gene: TRBJ2-5; abundance: -; CDR3aa: CASSRLAGGPETQYF; CDR3nt: TGTGCCAGCAGCCGACTAGCGGGGGGGCCCGAGACCCAGTACTTC
v_gene: TRBV6-6; d_gene: -; j_gene: TRBJ2-5; abundance: -; CDR3aa: CASSQGGLLQYF; CDR3nt: TGTGCCAGCAGCCAGGGGGGACTTCTCCAGTACTTC
v_gene: TRBV28; d_gene: TRBD1; j_gene: TRBJ1-2; abundance: few; CDR3aa: CAIHRGTYGYTF; CDR3nt: TGTGCCATCCACAGGGGAACCTATGGCTACACCTTC
v_gene: TRBV6-1; d_gene: -; j_gene: TRBJ1-5; abundance: few; CDR3aa: CASSLDRGFSNQPQHF; CDR3nt: TGTGCCAGCAGCTTGGACAGAGGTTTTAGCAATCAGCCCCAGCATTTT
v_gene: TRBV7-2; d_gene: -; j_gene: TRBJ2-7; abundance: many; CDR3aa: CASSLNSYEQYF; CDR3nt: TGTGCCAGCAGCTTAAATAGCTACGAGCAGTACTTC
v_gene: TRBV12-3/TRBV12-4; d_gene: -; j_gene: TRBJ1-6; abundance: -; CDR3aa: CASRLDRTAKSPLNF; CDR3nt: TGTGCCAGTCGACTAGACCGGACAGCTAAGTCACCCCTCAACTTT
v_gene: TRBV12-3/TRBV12-4; d_gene: -; j_gene: TRBJ1-5; abundance: -; CDR3aa: CASSTSGTPLGNQPQHF; CDR3nt: TGTGCCAGCAGTACCTCCGGGACTCCCCTTGGCAATCAGCCCCAGCATTTT
v_gene: TRBV24-1; d_gene: -; j_gene: TRBJ2-5; abundance: few; CDR3aa: CATSDFARDQETQYF; CDR3nt: TGTGCCACCAGTGATTTCGCCCGGGACCAAGAGACCCAGTACTTC
v_gene: TRBV12-3/TRBV12-4; d_gene: -; j_gene: TRBJ1-2; abundance: few; CDR3aa: CASSYTGPTNYGYTF; CDR3nt: TGTGCCAGCAGTTATACAGGGCCGACTAACTATGGCTACACCTTC
v_gene: TRBV29-1; d_gene: -; j_gene: TRBJ1-2; abundance: -; CDR3aa: CSVERQYGYTF; CDR3nt: TGCAGCGTTGAAAGACAATATGGCTACACCTTC
v_gene: TRBV25-1; d_gene: -; j_gene: TRBJ1-1; abundance: -; CDR3aa: CASSEWGALTEAFF; CDR3nt: TGTGCCAGCAGTGAATGGGGGGCCCTCACTGAAGCTTTCTTT
v_gene: TRBV5-5; d_gene: TRBD2; j_gene: TRBJ2-7; abundance: few; CDR3aa: CASSFRLAGEQYF; CDR3nt: TGTGCCAGCAGCTTCCGACTAGCAGGGGAGCAGTACTTC
v_gene: TRBV28; d_gene: TRBD1; j_gene: TRBJ2-2; abundance: -; CDR3aa: CASRGTGSNTGELFF; CDR3nt: TGTGCCAGCAGGGGGACAGGTTCGAACACCGGGGAGCTGTTTTTT
v_gene: TRBV6-1; d_gene: -; j_gene: TRBJ2-7; abundance: many; CDR3aa: CASRLYPEELDEQYF; CDR3nt: TGTGCCAGCAGATTATACCCGGAGGAACTAGACGAGCAGTACTTC
v_gene: TRBV2; d_gene: -; j_gene: TRBJ2-1; abundance: -; CDR3aa: CASRSGGPYNEQFF; CDR3nt: TGTGCCAGCAGGTCCGGGGGCCCCTACAATGAGCAGTTCTTC
v_gene: TRBV12-3/TRBV12-4; d_gene: TRBD1; j_gene: TRBJ1-2; abundance: many; CDR3aa: CASSPRGEGNYGYTF; CDR3nt: TGTGCCAGCAGTCCCAGGGGGGAGGGAAACTATGGCTACACCTTC
v_gene: TRBV14; d_gene: -; j_gene: TRBJ1-2; abundance: -; CDR3aa: CASSPGRGRAYFGYTF; CDR3nt: TGTGCCAGCAGCCCGGGACGAGGCAGGGCCTACTTTGGCTACACCTTC
v_gene: TRBV27; d_gene: TRBD1; j_gene: TRBJ2-5; abundance: many; CDR3aa: CASSFSTPGQGRRYQETQYF; CDR3nt: TGTGCCAGCAGTTTCTCCACCCCGGGACAGGGGCGGAGGTACCAAGAGACCCAGTACTTC
v_gene: TRBV12-3/TRBV12-4; d_gene: -; j_gene: TRBJ1-3; abundance: many; CDR3aa: CASSLWQSGNTIYF; CDR3nt: TGTGCCAGCAGTTTGTGGCAATCTGGAAACACCATATATTTT
v_gene: TRBV7-8; d_gene: TRBD1; j_gene: TRBJ2-7; abundance: many; CDR3aa: CASSLTGTGSTYEQYF; CDR3nt: TGTGCCAGCAGCTTGACCGGGACAGGTTCAACCTACGAGCAGTACTTC
v_gene: TRBV7-2; d_gene: TRBD2; j_gene: TRBJ2-1; abundance: many; CDR3aa: CASSLVVREGEQFF; CDR3nt: TGTGCCAGCAGCTTAGTGGTGCGGGAGGGGGAGCAGTTCTTC
v_gene: TRBV27; d_gene: TRBD1; j_gene: TRBJ1-2; abundance: -; CDR3aa: CASRGGLGQGYGYTF; CDR3nt: TGTGCCAGCAGAGGGGGATTGGGACAGGGGTATGGCTACACCTTC
v_gene: TRBV7-2; d_gene: TRBD1; j_gene: TRBJ2-3; abundance: few; CDR3aa: CASSLTGTGGTDTQYF; CDR3nt: TGTGCCAGCAGCTTAACGGGGACAGGGGGCACAGATACGCAGTATTTT
v_gene: TRBV29-1; d_gene: -; j_gene: TRBJ1-1; abundance: few; CDR3aa: CSVEAETDRNTEAFF; CDR3nt: TGCAGCGTTGAAGCGGAAACGGACAGGAACACTGAAGCTTTCTTT
v_gene: TRBV20-1; d_gene: TRBD1; j_gene: TRBJ1-1; abundance: -; CDR3aa: CSARGTGSLNTEAFF; CDR3nt: TGCAGTGCTAGGGGGACAGGGTCATTGAACACTGAAGCTTTCTTT
v_gene: TRBV7-2; d_gene: TRBD2; j_gene: TRBJ2-5; abundance: many; CDR3aa: CASGAKREVQETQYF; CDR3nt: TGTGCCAGCGGTGCTAAGCGGGAGGTACAAGAGACCCAGTACTTC
v_gene: TRBV11-3; d_gene: -; j_gene: TRBJ2-1; abundance: -; CDR3aa: CASSAGARNEQFF; CDR3nt: TGTGCCAGCAGTGCAGGGGCCAGGAATGAGCAGTTCTTC
v_gene: TRBV6-6; d_gene: -; j_gene: TRBJ1-1; abundance: -; CDR3aa: CASFGAGVNTEAFF; CDR3nt: TGTGCCAGCTTTGGCGCGGGGGTGAACACTGAAGCTTTCTTT
v_gene: TRBV12-3/TRBV12-4; d_gene: -; j_gene: TRBJ2-1; abundance: -; CDR3aa: CASSSSGAGNEQFF; CDR3nt: TGTGCCAGCAGCTCCTCGGGGGCAGGCAATGAGCAGTTCTTC
v_gene: TRBV4-1; d_gene: -; j_gene: TRBJ1-1; abundance: -; CDR3aa: CASSQSPESAFF; CDR3nt: TGCGCCAGCAGCCAGTCCCCAGAGTCAGCTTTCTTT
v_gene: TRBV5-5; d_gene: TRBD2; j_gene: TRBJ2-1; abundance: few; CDR3aa: CASSLVTGGVFNEQFF; CDR3nt: TGTGCCAGCAGCTTGGTAACGGGGGGGGTTTTTAATGAGCAGTTCTTC
v_gene: TRBV27; d_gene: -; j_gene: TRBJ2-6; abundance: -; CDR3aa: CASKKTGANVLTF; CDR3nt: TGTGCCAGCAAGAAGACTGGGGCCAACGTCCTGACTTTC
v_gene: TRBV7-9; d_gene: -; j_gene: TRBJ1-5; abundance: -; CDR3aa: CASSLGGVAQPQHF; CDR3nt: TGTGCCAGCAGCTTAGGGGGTGTTGCCCAGCCCCAGCATTTT
v_gene: TRBV19; d_gene: -; j_gene: TRBJ2-1; abundance: -; CDR3aa: CASSIGGIYSYNEQFF; CDR3nt: TGTGCCAGTAGTATAGGCGGAATCTACTCCTACAATGAGCAGTTCTTC
v_gene: TRBV7-2; d_gene: -; j_gene: TRBJ2-7; abundance: many; CDR3aa: CASSLQRDPAYEQYF; CDR3nt: TGTGCCAGCAGCTTACAGAGGGACCCGGCCTACGAGCAGTACTTC
v_gene: TRBV7-9; d_gene: TRBD1; j_gene: TRBJ1-6; abundance: -; CDR3aa: CASSNQGGPYNSPLHF; CDR3nt: TGTGCCAGCAGCAACCAGGGGGGCCCTTATAATTCACCCCTCCACTTT
v_gene: TRBV9; d_gene: TRBD2; j_gene: TRBJ2-3; abundance: -; CDR3aa: CASSVDPPGLVRDTQYF; CDR3nt: TGTGCCAGCAGCGTAGACCCACCGGGACTAGTAAGAGATACGCAGTATTTT
v_gene: TRBV7-9; d_gene: -; j_gene: TRBJ1-1; abundance: -; CDR3aa: CASSPAFAQVNTEAFF; CDR3nt: TGTGCCAGCAGCCCCGCCTTTGCGCAAGTGAACACTGAAGCTTTCTTT
v_gene: TRBV7-3; d_gene: -; j_gene: TRBJ2-2; abundance: few; CDR3aa: CASSPRWGTGELFF; CDR3nt: TGTGCCAGCAGCCCACGGTGGGGGACCGGGGAGCTGTTTTTT
v_gene: TRBV28; d_gene: TRBD1; j_gene: TRBJ1-2; abundance: few; CDR3aa: CASSLTGNLLGYTF; CDR3nt: TGTGCCAGCAGTTTGACAGGGAACCTCCTTGGCTACACCTTC
v_gene: TRBV7-2; d_gene: -; j_gene: TRBJ2-1; abundance: many; CDR3aa: CASSLVGGLAYEQFF; CDR3nt: TGTGCCAGCAGCTTAGTAGGGGGGCTAGCGTATGAGCAGTTCTTC
v_gene: TRBV7-8; d_gene: TRBD2; j_gene: TRBJ2-7; abundance: -; CDR3aa: CASSLELAGGSAYEQYF; CDR3nt: TGTGCCAGCAGCCTAGAGCTAGCGGGGGGGTCTGCCTACGAGCAGTACTTC
v_gene: TRBV3-1; d_gene: -; j_gene: TRBJ1-4; abundance: -; CDR3aa: CASSQVFQNEKLFF; CDR3nt: TGTGCCAGCAGCCAAGTATTCCAGAATGAAAAACTGTTTTTT
v_gene: TRBV19; d_gene: -; j_gene: TRBJ1-4; abundance: -; CDR3aa: CASSIAPLRGEKLFF; CDR3nt: TGTGCCAGTAGTATTGCTCCCCTCCGCGGCGAAAAACTGTTTTTT
v_gene: TRBV7-9; d_gene: TRBD1; j_gene: TRBJ1-2; abundance: -; CDR3aa: CASSTWDRGGYGYTF; CDR3nt: TGTGCCAGCAGCACCTGGGACAGGGGAGGCTATGGCTACACCTTC
v_gene: TRBV24-1; d_gene: TRBD2; j_gene: TRBJ2-7; abundance: -; CDR3aa: CSTSDHGTSAYEQYF; CDR3nt: TGTTCCACCAGTGACCACGGGACTAGCGCTTACGAGCAGTACTTC
v_gene: TRBV18; d_gene: TRBD1; j_gene: TRBJ1-5; abundance: -; CDR3aa: CASSPLGGQGNQPQHF; CDR3nt: TGTGCCAGCTCACCACTGGGAGGACAGGGAAATCAGCCCCAGCATTTT
v_gene: TRBV28; d_gene: TRBD2; j_gene: TRBJ2-3; abundance: few; CDR3aa: CASIQGLAADTQYF; CDR3nt: TGTGCCAGCATCCAGGGACTAGCTGCAGATACGCAGTATTTT
v_gene: TRBV7-2; d_gene: TRBD1; j_gene: TRBJ2-2; abundance: many; CDR3aa: CASSTTRTGNAGELFF; CDR3nt: TGTGCCAGCAGCACCACCAGGACAGGGAATGCCGGGGAGCTGTTTTTT
v_gene: TRBV6-5; d_gene: -; j_gene: TRBJ1-5; abundance: -; CDR3aa: CASSPNPTAYNQPQHF; CDR3nt: TGTGCCAGCAGTCCTAACCCGACAGCCTACAATCAGCCCCAGCATTTT
v_gene: TRBV7-9; d_gene: -; j_gene: TRBJ2-3; abundance: few; CDR3aa: CASSPRDSDVADTQYF; CDR3nt: TGTGCCAGCAGCCCGCGGGACTCGGACGTGGCAGATACGCAGTATTTT
v_gene: TRBV28; d_gene: -; j_gene: TRBJ1-1; abundance: many; CDR3aa: CASSFSGNRVGRAFF; CDR3nt: TGTGCCAGCAGCTTTTCGGGTAACAGGGTCGGTAGAGCTTTCTTT
v_gene: TRBV7-2; d_gene: -; j_gene: TRBJ2-1; abundance: -; CDR3aa: CASSSGSLGEQFF; CDR3nt: TGTGCCAGCAGCTCTGGGTCCTTGGGTGAGCAGTTCTTC
v_gene: TRBV12-3/TRBV12-4; d_gene: TRBD2; j_gene: TRBJ2-7; abundance: -; CDR3aa: CASSIGLAGLGQYF; CDR3nt: TGTGCCAGCAGTATCGGACTAGCGGGGTTAGGGCAGTACTTC
v_gene: TRBV11-2; d_gene: TRBD1; j_gene: TRBJ1-1; abundance: -; CDR3aa: CASSLVPRTGLTEAFF; CDR3nt: TGTGCCAGCAGCTTAGTACCCCGGACAGGGCTGACTGAAGCTTTCTTT
v_gene: TRBV6-4; d_gene: TRBD1; j_gene: TRBJ1-2; abundance: few; CDR3aa: CARSAGQGGGYTF; CDR3nt: TGTGCCCGCAGCGCGGGACAGGGGGGTGGCTACACCTTC
v_gene: TRBV6-5; d_gene: -; j_gene: TRBJ1-1; abundance: -; CDR3aa: CASYTLGRRKEAFF; CDR3nt: TGTGCCAGCTATACACTAGGCCGCAGAAAGGAAGCTTTCTTT